This is a list of T cell receptor beta chains from one sample in a study of cytomegalovirus exposure and HLA in healthy donors. Produced via immunoSEQ multiplex PCR; TCRdb's table is partial and in-frame only. The sample records roughly 250,000 clones, around 87% being singletons. The specimen was PBMCs. These receptors all come from a young man in good health and CMV-seronegative. The CDR3 runs from the conserved cysteine through the conserved F or W. The order of the fields is clone size, J gene, D gene, V gene, CDR3 protein, CDR3 DNA. D genes are given only for firm matches. Size tells how often a clone was seen (once, few, many) or the class of an expanded clone, and some rows leave it out.

>-|TRBJ1-3|-|TRBV6-5
CASSYGPQAGNTIYF
TGTGCCAGCAGTTACGGCCCTCAAGCGGGAAACACCATATATTTT
>-|TRBJ2-1|TRBD2|TRBV28
CASSFWGLAGNEQFF
TGTGCCAGCAGTTTCTGGGGACTAGCGGGCAATGAGCAGTTCTTC
>once|TRBJ2-1|-|TRBV6-5
CASSYSTSQNEQFF
TGTGCCAGCAGTTACTCGACTTCTCAGAATGAGCAGTTCTTC
>-|TRBJ2-7|-|TRBV27
CASSSSGEQYF
TGTGCCAGCAGTTCCAGTGGCGAGCAGTACTTC
>-|TRBJ2-7|-|TRBV6-6
CASSYSWGEFDEQYF
TGTGCCAGCAGTTACTCTTGGGGAGAATTCGACGAGCAGTACTTC
>-|TRBJ1-2|TRBD1|TRBV27
CASSPQTGGDGYTF
TGTGCCAGCAGTCCCCAGACAGGGGGGGACGGCTACACCTTC
>-|TRBJ1-6|TRBD1|TRBV6-5
CASRDRQGRVAPLHF
TGTGCCAGCAGAGACAGACAGGGGAGGGTAGCACCCCTCCACTTT
>-|TRBJ2-3|-|TRBV7-2
CASSPKGGHTQYF
TGTGCCAGCAGCCCCAAAGGCGGTCATACGCAGTATTTT
>-|TRBJ2-2|-|TRBV5-1
CASSLDTNTGELFF
TGCGCCAGCAGCTTGGACACGAACACCGGGGAGCTGTTTTTT
>-|TRBJ2-7|-|TRBV7-9
CASSSPRREQYF
TGTGCCAGCAGCTCCCCGCGGCGCGAGCAGTACTTC
>-|TRBJ2-7|TRBD1|TRBV5-1
CASSLGQGVAEQYF
TGCGCCAGCAGCCTAGGACAGGGTGTCGCCGAGCAGTACTTC
>-|TRBJ1-1|-|TRBV29-1
CSVEDVEGNTEAFF
TGCAGCGTTGAAGATGTGGAGGGGAACACTGAAGCTTTCTTT
>many|TRBJ2-2|-|TRBV7-6
CASSPAGSGSGELFF
TGTGCCAGCAGCCCAGCGGGTTCGGGGTCCGGGGAGCTGTTTTTT
>-|TRBJ2-7|TRBD2|TRBV6-4
CAPRSGGRYEQYF
TGTGCCCCCCGGAGCGGGGGCCGCTACGAGCAGTACTTC
>-|TRBJ2-2|-|TRBV7-2
CASTSGGGSGELFF
TGTGCCAGCACCAGTGGGGGCGGTTCCGGGGAGCTGTTTTTT
>-|TRBJ1-5|-|TRBV2
CASSELQSNQPQHF
TGTGCCAGCAGTGAATTACAGAGCAATCAGCCCCAGCATTTT
>-|TRBJ2-1|-|TRBV12-5
CASAPGQFGNEQFF
TGTGCTAGTGCCCCAGGACAGTTTGGGAATGAGCAGTTCTTC
>-|TRBJ2-2|TRBD2|TRBV4-2
CASSQVGSGIAGGTGELFF
TGTGCCAGCAGCCAAGTCGGAAGTGGGATAGCGGGAGGTACCGGGGAGCTGTTTTTT
>-|TRBJ1-2|TRBD1|TRBV7-9
CASPDRAHGYTF
TGTGCCAGCCCGGACAGGGCACATGGCTACACCTTC
>-|TRBJ2-1|-|TRBV29-1
CSADTQGKSYNEQFF
TGCAGCGCCGACACACAGGGAAAGTCCTACAATGAGCAGTTCTTC
>-|TRBJ2-7|-|TRBV14
CASSQEAPEQYF
TGTGCCAGCAGCCAAGAAGCTCCCGAGCAGTACTTC
>once|TRBJ2-3|-|TRBV7-2
CASSLDGVTDTQYF
TGTGCCAGCAGCTTAGACGGGGTAACAGATACGCAGTATTTT
>-|TRBJ2-2|-|TRBV28
CASRTPQGSGELFF
TGTGCCAGCAGGACTCCACAGGGCTCCGGGGAGCTGTTTTTT
>-|TRBJ1-2|-|TRBV5-1
CASSLGQDYGYTF
TGCGCCAGCAGCTTGGGACAGGACTATGGCTACACCTTC
>-|TRBJ2-7|TRBD1|TRBV29-1
CSHWGTVTYEQYF
TGCAGCCACTGGGGGACAGTTACCTACGAGCAGTACTTC
>-|TRBJ1-2|-|TRBV29-1
CSVESPRRVTGYTF
TGCAGCGTTGAATCGCCGCGCAGGGTAACAGGCTACACCTTC